The TCR beta chain described here comes from a study of early T cells in non-severe SARS-CoV-2 infection. Between the trimmed V and J ends, which lost 3 bases and 5 bases, there was a span of 8 bases. The CDR3 has 13 amino acids. Germline values: CDR1 LNHDA, CDR2 SQIVND (reference sequence). One entry per CDR3 protein results from TCRdb running MiXCR on the 5' RACE reads. The sample holds some 85,000 distinct CDR3 sequences, 12% to 15% seen once. The chain combines TRBV19 with TRBJ2-1; possibly TRBD2 for D (5 bases). Sequenced material: whole blood. This TCR was recovered from an adult who was a healthcare worker with PCR-confirmed SARS-CoV-2 infection or an uninfected control (not recorded which). The CDR3 DNA follows: TGTGCCAGTAGTATGAGGGCCCACAATGAGCAGTTCTTC. It yields the protein CASSMRAHNEQFF.